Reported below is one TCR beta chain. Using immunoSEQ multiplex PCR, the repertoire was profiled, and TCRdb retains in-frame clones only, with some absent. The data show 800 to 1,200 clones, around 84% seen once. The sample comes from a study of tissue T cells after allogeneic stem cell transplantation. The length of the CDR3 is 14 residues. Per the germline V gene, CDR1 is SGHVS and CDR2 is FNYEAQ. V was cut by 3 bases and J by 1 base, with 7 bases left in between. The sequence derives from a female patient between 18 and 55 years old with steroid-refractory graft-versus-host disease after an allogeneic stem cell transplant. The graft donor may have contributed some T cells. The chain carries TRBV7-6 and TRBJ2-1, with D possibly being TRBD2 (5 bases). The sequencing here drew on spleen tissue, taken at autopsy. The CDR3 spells CASSFAGSYNEQFF. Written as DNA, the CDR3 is TGTGCCAGCAGCTTTGCGGGTTCCTACAATGAGCAGTTCTTC.